Sequencing of this T cell receptor beta chain was carried out in a study of T cells expressing NK-cell markers. Study results and caveats: Top CD8+ clonotypes included the dominant CD3+CD56+NKG2C+ clonotypes in several donors. The study found these clonotypes also leading the CD3+CD56-NKG2C+ fraction in a few donors.

The CDR3 is made up of 17 amino acids. The germline V gene encodes CDR1 SGHVS and CDR2 FQNEAQ. The TCR beta cDNA came from 5'RACE template switching with UMIs. TCRdb reworked the 5' RACE reads into one entry per CDR3 protein, no DNA. This table holds a few hundred thousand distinct CDR3 sequences. Points on this clonotype: What it binds is not known.

The sequencing sample was made of blood T cells: a sorted CD56 or NKG2C T cell subset, CD4+ or CD8+ T cells, or bulk PBMC T cells (not recorded which). The V gene is TRBV7-8, the J gene TRBJ2-2; TCRdb calls TRBD1, which cannot be checked without DNA. This TCR was sampled from a man aged 18-30 years in good health. The CDR3 reads CASSLRLAGPNTGELFF.